The entry that follows covers one TCR beta chain sequence. This CDR3 region has 13 residues. V dropped 0 bases and J dropped 7 bases, with 10 bases sitting between them. Germline V CDR1 and CDR2: SGHDT, YYEEEE. These data come from a study of human T cells and chemical hapten exposure. The time point: patch test 2, 6 weeks after DPC sensitization. Treatment reported: therapeutic diphenylcyclopropenone sensitization with weekly scalp DPC. MiXCR, applied by TCRdb to the RACE reads, yields one record per CDR3 protein. This repertoire shows roughly 100,000 distinct CDR3 sequences, about 9.3% found once; its top ten account for about 2%.

The sample consisted of whole blood, taken in connection with sensitization to the hapten diphenylcyclopropenone (DPC). This clonotype originated in a woman in her thirties or forties with alopecia areata. Some clones in this sample may be carry-over from other donors' samples. The chain couples TRBV5-6 to TRBJ2-5, with D tentatively TRBD1 (6 bases). The CDR3 protein is CASSLAGAGTQYF. The DNA of the CDR3 is TGTGCCAGCAGCTTGGCAGGGGCTGGGACCCAGTACTTC.